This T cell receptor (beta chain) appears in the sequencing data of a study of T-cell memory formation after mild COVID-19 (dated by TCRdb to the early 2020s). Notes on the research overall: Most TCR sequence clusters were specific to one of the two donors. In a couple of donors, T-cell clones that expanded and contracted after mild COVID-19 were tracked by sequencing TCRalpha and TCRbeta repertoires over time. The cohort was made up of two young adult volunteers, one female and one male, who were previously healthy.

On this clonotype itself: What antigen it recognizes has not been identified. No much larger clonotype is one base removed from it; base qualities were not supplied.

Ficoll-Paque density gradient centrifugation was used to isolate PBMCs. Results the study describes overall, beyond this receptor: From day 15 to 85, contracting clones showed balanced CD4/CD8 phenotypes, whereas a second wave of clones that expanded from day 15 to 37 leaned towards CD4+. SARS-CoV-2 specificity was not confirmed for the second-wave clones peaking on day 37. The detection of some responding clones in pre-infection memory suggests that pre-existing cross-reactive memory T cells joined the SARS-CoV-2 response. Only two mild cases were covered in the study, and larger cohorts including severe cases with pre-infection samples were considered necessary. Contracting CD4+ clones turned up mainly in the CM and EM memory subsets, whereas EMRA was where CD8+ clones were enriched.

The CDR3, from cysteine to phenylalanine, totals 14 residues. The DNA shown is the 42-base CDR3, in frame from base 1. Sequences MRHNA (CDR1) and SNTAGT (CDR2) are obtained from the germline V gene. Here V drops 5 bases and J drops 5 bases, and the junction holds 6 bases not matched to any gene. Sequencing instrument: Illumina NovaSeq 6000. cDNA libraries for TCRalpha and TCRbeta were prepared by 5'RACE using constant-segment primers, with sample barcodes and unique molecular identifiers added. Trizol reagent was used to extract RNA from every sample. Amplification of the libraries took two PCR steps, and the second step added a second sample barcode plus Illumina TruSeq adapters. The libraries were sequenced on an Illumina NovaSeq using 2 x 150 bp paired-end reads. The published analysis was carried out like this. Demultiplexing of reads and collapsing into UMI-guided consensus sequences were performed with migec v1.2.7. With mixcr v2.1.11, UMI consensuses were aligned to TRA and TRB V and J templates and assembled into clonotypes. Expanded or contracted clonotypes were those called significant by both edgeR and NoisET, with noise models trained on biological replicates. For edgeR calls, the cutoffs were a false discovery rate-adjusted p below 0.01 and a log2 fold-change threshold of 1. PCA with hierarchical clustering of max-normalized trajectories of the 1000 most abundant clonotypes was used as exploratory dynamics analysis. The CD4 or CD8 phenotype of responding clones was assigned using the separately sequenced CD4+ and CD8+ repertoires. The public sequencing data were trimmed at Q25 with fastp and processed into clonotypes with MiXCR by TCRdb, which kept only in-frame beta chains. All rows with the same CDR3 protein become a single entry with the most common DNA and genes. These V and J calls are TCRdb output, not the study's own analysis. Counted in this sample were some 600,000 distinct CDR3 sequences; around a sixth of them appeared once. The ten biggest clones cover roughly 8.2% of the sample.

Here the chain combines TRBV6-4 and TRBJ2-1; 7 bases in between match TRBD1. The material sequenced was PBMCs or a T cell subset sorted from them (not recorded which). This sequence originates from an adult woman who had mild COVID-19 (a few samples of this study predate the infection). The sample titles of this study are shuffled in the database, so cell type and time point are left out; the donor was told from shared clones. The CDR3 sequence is CASSTGTADNEQFF. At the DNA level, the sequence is TGTGCCAGCAGTACCGGGACAGCCGACAATGAGCAGTTCTTC.